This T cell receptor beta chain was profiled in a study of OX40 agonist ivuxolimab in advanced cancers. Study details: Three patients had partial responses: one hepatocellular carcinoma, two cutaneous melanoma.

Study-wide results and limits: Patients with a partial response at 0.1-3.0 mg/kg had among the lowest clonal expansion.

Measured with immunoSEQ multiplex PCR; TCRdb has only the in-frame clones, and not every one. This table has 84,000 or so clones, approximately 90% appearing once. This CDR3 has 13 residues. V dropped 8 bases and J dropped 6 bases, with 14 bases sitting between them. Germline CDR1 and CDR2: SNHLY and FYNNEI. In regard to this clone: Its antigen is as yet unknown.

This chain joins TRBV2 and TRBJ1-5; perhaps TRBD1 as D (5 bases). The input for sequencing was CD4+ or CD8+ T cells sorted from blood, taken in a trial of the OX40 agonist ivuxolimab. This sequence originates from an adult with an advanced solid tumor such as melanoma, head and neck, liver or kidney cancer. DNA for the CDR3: TGTGCCAGCGGGGCAGGTTTCGGTCAGCCCCAGCATTTT. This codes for CASGAGFGQPQHF.